This entry is about one T cell receptor beta chain. No antigen is known for it. This entry is derived from a study of cytomegalovirus exposure and HLA in healthy donors. This CDR3 has 12 amino acids. V was clipped by 5 bases and J by 5 bases, with 8 bases between them. Germline values: CDR1 SEHNR, CDR2 FQNEAQ (reference sequence). Broader study findings: The sole available immune exposure information was CMV serostatus.

PCR involved 60 Vbeta and 13 Jbeta primers. Methods used by the authors: A later analysis tallied some 84 million unique TCR beta chains, 9 million to 12 million of them shared. Sequencing used immunoSEQ multiplex PCR; TCRdb keeps in-frame clones, though not all of them. The V and J calls and clone size were taken over from that table, and D and trimming were inferred from the DNA. The repertoire holds 150,000 or so clones, less than 75% seen once, with about 1.4% in the top ten. The specimen was PBMCs. The sequence was collected from a girl between 10 and 17 years old in good health and CMV-seronegative. The V gene is TRBV7-9, the J gene TRBJ2-3; tentatively, D is TRBD2 (5 bases). The CDR3 sequence is CASSPEGDTQYF. The CDR3 coding sequence is TGTGCCAGCAGCCCCGAGGGAGATACGCAGTATTTT.